Listed here are 14 T cell receptor beta chains from one sample, sequenced in a study of neurological immune-mediated disorders. TCRdb recomputed calls from the 5' RACE reads with MiXCR, one row per CDR3 protein. The data show about 27,000 distinct CDR3 sequences, under 25% seen once. Specimen: PBMCs. All receptors come from a woman aged 55-75 years in good health.

This clonotype is classed as medium-sized. J is TRBJ1-2 and V is TRBV29-1, with D maybe TRBD1 (5 bases). The germline CDR1 and CDR2 sequences are SQVTM and ANQGSEA. V was cut by 5 bases and J by 0 bases, with 16 bases left in between. This CDR3 contains 15 residues. The CDR3 is CSVLLLTDTNYGYTF. As DNA, the CDR3 is TGCAGCGTTCTACTATTGACGGACACTAACTATGGCTACACCTTC.

This clonotype was observed many times. J is TRBJ2-5 and V is TRBV5-1; 7 bases align to TRBD2. Germline V gene data show CDR1 as SGHRS and CDR2 as YFSETQ. The CDR3 consists of 15 residues. Germline trimming cut 0 bases from V and 4 bases from J; bases unmatched to any gene: 6. The CDR3 DNA reads TGCGCCAGCAGCTTGGCGGGGGGTGCAGTAGAGACCCAGTACTTC. This gives the protein CASSLAGGAVETQYF.

This clonotype showed up many times. The chain employs TRBV20-1 and TRBJ2-7; TRBD2 is a possible D gene (6 bases). V was shortened by 2 bases and J by 3 bases, with 14 bases between the two germline ends. CDR1 DFQATT and CDR2 SNEGSKA come from the germline V gene (reference sequence). The CDR3 is 14 amino acids. The CDR3 nucleotides read TGCAGTGCTAGAAACGTCGACGGGAGCTACGAGCAGTACTTC. This encodes CSARNVDGSYEQYF.

This clonotype was seen repeatedly, ten times or more. This chain links TRBV4-1 with TRBJ1-5; D is uncertain. The CDR3 has 14 amino acids. The germline V gene has CDR1 MGHRA and CDR2 YSYEKL. The V end lost 4 bases, the J end lost 6 bases, and 13 bases lay between the germline ends. CDR3 region: CASSLRHDSQPQHF. CDR3 nucleotide sequence: TGCGCCAGCAGCCTAAGACATGATTCTCAGCCCCAGCATTTT.

By share, this clonotype ranks as medium-sized (0.01 to 0.1%). The chain couples TRBV7-2 to TRBJ2-1, with D perhaps TRBD2 (5 bases). V was trimmed by 0 bases and J by 12 bases, leaving 12 bases between them. The CDR3 extends over 13 amino acids. CDR1 and CDR2 (germline): SGHTA, FQGNSA. CDR3 nucleotides: TGTGCCAGCAGCTTAGCTAGTCAAGGGAGGCAGTTCTTC. This codes for CASSLASQGRQFF.

The chain couples TRBV20-1 to TRBJ1-4; 8 bases line up with TRBD1. In germline, CDR1 is DFQATT, CDR2 SNEGSKA (reference sequence). V shed 1 base and J 5 bases; nucleotides not matched to a gene: 3. CDR3 size: 14 residues. The CDR3 nucleotides read TGCAGTGCTAGAGGGGGGACAGGAAATGAAAAACTGTTTTTT. It specifies CSARGGTGNEKLFF.

J is TRBJ2-7 and V is TRBV9; unclear D gene. The CDR3 extends over 14 amino acids. Trimming shortened V by 0 bases and J by 3 bases, and 10 bases separated the two germline ends. Germline lookup yields CDR1 SGDLS and CDR2 YYNGEE. CDR3 protein: CASSVEGSFYEQYF. DNA of the CDR3: TGTGCCAGCAGCGTAGAGGGCAGCTTCTACGAGCAGTACTTC.

This clonotype was seen many times. The V call is TRBV6-2 or TRBV6-3, the J call TRBJ2-3, with D maybe TRBD1 (5 bases). CDR1 and CDR2 (germline): MNHEY, SVGEGT. CDR3 length equals 12 residues. V lost 5 bases and J lost 5, with 8 bases in between. The DNA of the CDR3 is TGTGCCAGCAGTACGACAGTAGATACGCAGTATTTT. Protein sequence: CASSTTVDTQYF.

This clonotype came up many times. J is TRBJ2-5 and V is TRBV7-2; 7 bases align to TRBD2. V lost 3 bases to trimming and J lost 5 bases; unmatched junction nucleotides: 9. This CDR3 comprises 15 residues. From germline, CDR1 is SGHTA and CDR2 FQGNSA. CDR3 amino acids: CASSFLLAEGETQYF. The CDR3 DNA follows: TGTGCCAGCAGCTTCCTCCTAGCGGAGGGGGAGACCCAGTACTTC.

The chain is built from TRBV20-1 and TRBJ2-1, with TRBD2 matching 9 bases. Germline CDR1 reads DFQATT; CDR2 reads SNEGSKA (reference sequence). Germline trimming cut 0 bases from V and 7 bases from J; bases unmatched to any gene: 7. The CDR3 contains 15 residues. CDR3 in amino acids: CSARDGAGGRNEQFF. DNA for the CDR3: TGCAGTGCTAGAGATGGGGCGGGAGGGCGGAATGAGCAGTTCTTC.

The sample holds a few counts of this clonotype. The chain links TRBV7-6 to TRBJ2-5, with D unclear. In germline, CDR1 is SGHVS, CDR2 FNYEAQ. There are 14 residues in the CDR3. V lost 5 bases to trimming and J lost 4 bases, with 14 bases between them. DNA for the CDR3: TGTGCCAGCAGCATAACCGGGTCCGGAGAGACCCAGTACTTC. Its protein product is CASSITGSGETQYF.

This clonotype was counted between two and nine times. The V and J genes are TRBV11-2 and TRBJ2-1; 11 bases match TRBD2. The CDR3 runs 15 residues. V shed 5 bases and J 7 bases; nucleotides not matched to a gene: 7. Germline values: CDR1 SGHAT, CDR2 FQNNGV. The CDR3 region is CASSRGLADQNEQFF. The CDR3 nucleotides read TGTGCCAGCAGCCGGGGACTAGCGGATCAGAATGAGCAGTTCTTC.

This clonotype was found many times. The rearrangement uses TRBV7-3 and TRBJ2-1, with 9 bases aligning to TRBD2. The V gene's germline CDR1 is SGHTA and CDR2 FQGTGA. The CDR3 spans 15 residues. Unmatched junction bases numbered 2, after V lost 1 base and J lost 4 bases. The CDR3 is CASSLIAGAYNEQFF. CDR3 nucleotide sequence: TGTGCCAGCAGCTTAATAGCGGGGGCTTACAATGAGCAGTTCTTC.

Many counts were recorded for this clonotype. The CDR3 region is CASSRAEAGNTIYF. The CDR3 region has the DNA TGCGCCAGCAGTCGGGCCGAGGCAGGAAACACCATATATTTT. The V call is TRBV5-1, the J call TRBJ1-3; D not certain. Germline lookup yields CDR1 SGHRS and CDR2 YFSETQ. The CDR3 runs to 14 residues. V lost 5 bases, J lost 4 bases, and 13 bases lay in between.